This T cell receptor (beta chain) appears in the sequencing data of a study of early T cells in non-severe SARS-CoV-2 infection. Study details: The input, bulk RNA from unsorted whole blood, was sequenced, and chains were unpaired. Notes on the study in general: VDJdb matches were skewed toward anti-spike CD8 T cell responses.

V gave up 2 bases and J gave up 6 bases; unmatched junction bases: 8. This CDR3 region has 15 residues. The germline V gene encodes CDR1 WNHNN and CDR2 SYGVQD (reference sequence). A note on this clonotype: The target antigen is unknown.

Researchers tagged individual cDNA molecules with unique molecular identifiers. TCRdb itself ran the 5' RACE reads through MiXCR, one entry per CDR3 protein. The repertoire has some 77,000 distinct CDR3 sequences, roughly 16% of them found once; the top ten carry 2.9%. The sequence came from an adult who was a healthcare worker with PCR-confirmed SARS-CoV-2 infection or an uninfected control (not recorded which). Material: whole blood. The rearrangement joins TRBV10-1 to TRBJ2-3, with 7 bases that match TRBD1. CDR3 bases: TGCGCCAGCAGTGAGGAGGGACAGTTAAGGGATACGCAGTATTTT. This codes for CASSEEGQLRDTQYF.